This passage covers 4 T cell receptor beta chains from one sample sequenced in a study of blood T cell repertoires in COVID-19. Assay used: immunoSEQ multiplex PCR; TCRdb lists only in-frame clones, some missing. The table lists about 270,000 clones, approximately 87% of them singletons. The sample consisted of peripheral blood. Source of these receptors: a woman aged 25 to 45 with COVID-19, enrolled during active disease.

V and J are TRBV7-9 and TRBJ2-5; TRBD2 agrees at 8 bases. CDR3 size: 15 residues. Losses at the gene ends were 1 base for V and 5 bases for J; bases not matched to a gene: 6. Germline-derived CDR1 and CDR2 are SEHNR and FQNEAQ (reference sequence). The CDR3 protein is CASSLGAGGVETQYF. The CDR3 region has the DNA TGTGCCAGCAGCTTAGGGGCGGGGGGCGTCGAGACCCAGTACTTC.

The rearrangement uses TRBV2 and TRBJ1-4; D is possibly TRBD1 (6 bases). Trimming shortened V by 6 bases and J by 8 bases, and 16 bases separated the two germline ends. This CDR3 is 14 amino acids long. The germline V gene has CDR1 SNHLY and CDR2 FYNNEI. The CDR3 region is CASREWDTGEKLFF. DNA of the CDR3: TGTGCCAGCAGGGAATGGGACACTGGGGAAAAACTGTTTTTT. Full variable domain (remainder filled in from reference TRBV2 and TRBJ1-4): EPEVTQTPSHQVTQMGQEVILRCVPISNHLYFYWYRQILGQKVEFLVSFYNNEISEKSEIFDDQFSVERPDGSNFTLKIRSTKLEDSAMYFCASREWDTGEKLFFGSGTQLSVL.

CDR3 nucleotide sequence: TGTGCCAGCCTAGGGGGATCGAACAATTTCTCCGGGGAGCTGTTTTTT. Protein product: CASLGGSNNFSGELFF. This chain joins TRBV6-4 and TRBJ2-2; tentative D call: TRBD1 (6 bases). V dropped 8 bases and J dropped 6 bases, with 22 bases sitting between them. Germline loops: CDR1 MRHNA, CDR2 SNTAGT. This CDR3 region has 16 residues.

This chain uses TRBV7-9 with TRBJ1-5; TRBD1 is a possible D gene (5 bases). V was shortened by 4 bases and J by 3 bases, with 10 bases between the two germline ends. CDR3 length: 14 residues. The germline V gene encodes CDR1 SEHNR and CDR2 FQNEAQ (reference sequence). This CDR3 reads CASSSDRTNQPQHF. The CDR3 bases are TGTGCCAGCAGCTCAGACAGAACCAATCAGCCCCAGCATTTT.